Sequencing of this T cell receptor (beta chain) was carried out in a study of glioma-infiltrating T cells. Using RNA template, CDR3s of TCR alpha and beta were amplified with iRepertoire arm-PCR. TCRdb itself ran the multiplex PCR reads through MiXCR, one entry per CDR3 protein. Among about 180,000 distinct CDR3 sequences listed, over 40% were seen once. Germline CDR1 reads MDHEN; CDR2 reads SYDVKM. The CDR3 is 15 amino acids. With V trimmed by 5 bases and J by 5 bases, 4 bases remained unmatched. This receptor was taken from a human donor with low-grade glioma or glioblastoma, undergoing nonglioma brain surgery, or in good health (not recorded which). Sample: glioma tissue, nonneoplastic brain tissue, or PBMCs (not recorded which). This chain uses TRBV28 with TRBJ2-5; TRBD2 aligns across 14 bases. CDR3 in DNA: TGTGCCAGCAGTCCCGGGACTAGCGGGAGTGAGACCCAGTACTTC. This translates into CASSPGTSGSETQYF.